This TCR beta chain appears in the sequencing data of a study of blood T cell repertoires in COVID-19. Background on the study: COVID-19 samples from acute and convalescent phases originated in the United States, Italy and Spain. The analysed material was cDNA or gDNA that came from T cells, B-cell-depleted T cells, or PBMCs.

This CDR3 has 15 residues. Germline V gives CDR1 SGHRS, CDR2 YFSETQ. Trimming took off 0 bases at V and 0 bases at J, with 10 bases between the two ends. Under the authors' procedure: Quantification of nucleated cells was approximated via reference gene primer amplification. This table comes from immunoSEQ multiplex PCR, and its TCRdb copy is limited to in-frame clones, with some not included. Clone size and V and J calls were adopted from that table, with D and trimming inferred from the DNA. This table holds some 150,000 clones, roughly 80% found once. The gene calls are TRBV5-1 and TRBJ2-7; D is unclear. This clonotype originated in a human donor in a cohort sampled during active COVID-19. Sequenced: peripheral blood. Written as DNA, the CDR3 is TGCGCCAGCAGCTTGGTACCAGGCCTCTCCTACGAGCAGTACTTC. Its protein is CASSLVPGLSYEQYF.